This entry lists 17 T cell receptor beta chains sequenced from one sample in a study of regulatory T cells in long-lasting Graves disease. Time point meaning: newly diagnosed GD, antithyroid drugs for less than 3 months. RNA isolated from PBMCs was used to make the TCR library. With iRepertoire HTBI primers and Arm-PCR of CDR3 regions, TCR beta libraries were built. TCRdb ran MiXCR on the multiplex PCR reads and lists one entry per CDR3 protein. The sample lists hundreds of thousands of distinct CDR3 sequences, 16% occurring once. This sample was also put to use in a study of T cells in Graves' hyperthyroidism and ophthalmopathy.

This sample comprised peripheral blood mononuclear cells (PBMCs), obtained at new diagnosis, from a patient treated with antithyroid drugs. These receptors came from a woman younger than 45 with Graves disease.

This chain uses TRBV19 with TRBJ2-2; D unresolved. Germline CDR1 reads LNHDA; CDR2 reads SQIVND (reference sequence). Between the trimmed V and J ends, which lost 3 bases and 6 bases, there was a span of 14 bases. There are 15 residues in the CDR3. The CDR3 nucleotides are TGTGCCAGTAGTATTGCAGGCTCTTGGGCCGGGGAGCTGTTTTTT. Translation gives CASSIAGSWAGELFF.

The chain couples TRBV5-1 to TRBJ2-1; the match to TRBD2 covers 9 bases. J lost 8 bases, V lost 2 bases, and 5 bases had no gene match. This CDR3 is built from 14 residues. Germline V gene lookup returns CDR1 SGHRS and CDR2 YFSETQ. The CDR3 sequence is CASSFASGTDEQFF. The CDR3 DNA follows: TGCGCCAGCAGCTTCGCTAGCGGGACGGATGAGCAGTTCTTC.

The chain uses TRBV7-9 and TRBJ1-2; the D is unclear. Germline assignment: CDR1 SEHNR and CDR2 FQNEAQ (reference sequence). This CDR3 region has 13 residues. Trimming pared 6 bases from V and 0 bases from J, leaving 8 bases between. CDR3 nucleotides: TGTGCCAGCAGTGGCAGTGCTAACTATGGCTACACCTTC. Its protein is CASSGSANYGYTF.

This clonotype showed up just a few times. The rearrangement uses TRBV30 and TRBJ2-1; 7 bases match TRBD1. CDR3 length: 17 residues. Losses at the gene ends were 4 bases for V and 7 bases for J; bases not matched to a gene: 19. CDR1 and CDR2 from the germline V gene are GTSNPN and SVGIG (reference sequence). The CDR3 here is CAWTPYLTGSRWNEQFF. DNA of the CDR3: TGTGCCTGGACACCATACCTGACAGGGAGTAGGTGGAATGAGCAGTTCTTC.

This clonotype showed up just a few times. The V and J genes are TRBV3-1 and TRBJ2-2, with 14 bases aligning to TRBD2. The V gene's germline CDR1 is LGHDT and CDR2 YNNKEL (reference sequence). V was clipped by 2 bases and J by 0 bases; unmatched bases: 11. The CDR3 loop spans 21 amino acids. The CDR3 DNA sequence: TGTGCCAGCAGCCAAAACCTACAGCGACTAGCGGGAGGGCCGAACACCGGGGAGCTGTTTTTT. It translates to CASSQNLQRLAGGPNTGELFF.

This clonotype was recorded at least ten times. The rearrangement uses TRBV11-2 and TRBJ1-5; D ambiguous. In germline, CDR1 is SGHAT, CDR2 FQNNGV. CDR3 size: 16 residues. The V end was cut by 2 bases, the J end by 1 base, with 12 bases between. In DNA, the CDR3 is TGTGCCAGCAGCTTATCGGGGATAGTAAGCAATCAGCCCCAGCATTTT. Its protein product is CASSLSGIVSNQPQHF.

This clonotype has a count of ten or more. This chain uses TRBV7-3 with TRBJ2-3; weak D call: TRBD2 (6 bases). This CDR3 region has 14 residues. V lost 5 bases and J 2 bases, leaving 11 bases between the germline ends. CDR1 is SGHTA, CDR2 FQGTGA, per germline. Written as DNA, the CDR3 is TGTGCCAGCAGCCCGGGACTGTACACAGATACGCAGTATTTT. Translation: CASSPGLYTDTQYF.

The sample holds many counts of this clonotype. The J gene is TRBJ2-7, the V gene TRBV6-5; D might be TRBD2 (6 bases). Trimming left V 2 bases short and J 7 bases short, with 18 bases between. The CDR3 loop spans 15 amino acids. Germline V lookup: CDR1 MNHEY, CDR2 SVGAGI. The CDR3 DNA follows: TGTGCCAGCAGTTACGACCGGGACTTTAGGCTAGAGCAGTACTTC. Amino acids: CASSYDRDFRLEQYF.

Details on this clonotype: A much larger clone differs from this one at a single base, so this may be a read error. As DNA, the CDR3 is TGTGCCAGCAGTTACGACGGACAGAGTAATGGAAAACTGTTTTTT. Its protein product is CASSYDGQSNGKLFF. The chain carries TRBV6-5 and TRBJ1-4; D perhaps matches TRBD1 (6 bases). The V gene's germline CDR1 is MNHEY and CDR2 SVGAGI. There are 15 residues in the CDR3.

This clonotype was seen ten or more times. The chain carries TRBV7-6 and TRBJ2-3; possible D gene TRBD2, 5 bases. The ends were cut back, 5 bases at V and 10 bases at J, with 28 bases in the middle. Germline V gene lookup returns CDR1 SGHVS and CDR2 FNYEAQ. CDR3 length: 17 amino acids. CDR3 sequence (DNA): TGTGCCAGCAGCCCCGACTCTTCCGGGGTTACGGGCATGGCGCAGTATTTT. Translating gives CASSPDSSGVTGMAQYF.

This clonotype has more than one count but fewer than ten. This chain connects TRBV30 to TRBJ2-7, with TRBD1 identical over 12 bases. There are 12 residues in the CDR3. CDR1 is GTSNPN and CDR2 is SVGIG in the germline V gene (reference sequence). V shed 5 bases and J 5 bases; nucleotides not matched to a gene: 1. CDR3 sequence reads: CAWGTGGDEQYF. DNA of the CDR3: TGTGCCTGGGGGACAGGGGGCGACGAGCAGTACTTC.

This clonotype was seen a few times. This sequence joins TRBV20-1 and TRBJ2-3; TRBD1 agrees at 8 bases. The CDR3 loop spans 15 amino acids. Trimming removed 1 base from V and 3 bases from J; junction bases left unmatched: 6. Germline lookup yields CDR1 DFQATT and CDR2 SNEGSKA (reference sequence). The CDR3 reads CSARVGDRWTDTQYF. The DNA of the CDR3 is TGCAGTGCTAGAGTTGGGGACAGGTGGACAGATACGCAGTATTTT.

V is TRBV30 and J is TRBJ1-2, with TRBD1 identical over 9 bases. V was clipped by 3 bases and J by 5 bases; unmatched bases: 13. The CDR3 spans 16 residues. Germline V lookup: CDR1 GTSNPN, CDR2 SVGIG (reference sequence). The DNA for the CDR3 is TGTGCCTGGAGCCCCTACGTGGACAGGGGACGGTATGGCTACACCTTC. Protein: CAWSPYVDRGRYGYTF.

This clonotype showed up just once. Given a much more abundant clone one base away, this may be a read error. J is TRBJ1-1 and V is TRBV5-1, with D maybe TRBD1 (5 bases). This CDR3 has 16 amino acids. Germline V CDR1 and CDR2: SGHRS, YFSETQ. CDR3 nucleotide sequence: TGCGCCAGCAGCTTGGGACTTTGGACACAGAACACTGAAGCTGTCTTT. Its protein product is CASSLGLWTQNTEAVF. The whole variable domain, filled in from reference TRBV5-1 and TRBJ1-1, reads KAGVTQTPRYLIKTRGQQVTLSCSPISGHRSVSWYQQTPGQGLQFLFEYFSETQRNKGNFPGRFSGRQFSNSRSEMNVSTLELGDSALYLCASSLGLWTQNTEAVFGQGTRLTVV.

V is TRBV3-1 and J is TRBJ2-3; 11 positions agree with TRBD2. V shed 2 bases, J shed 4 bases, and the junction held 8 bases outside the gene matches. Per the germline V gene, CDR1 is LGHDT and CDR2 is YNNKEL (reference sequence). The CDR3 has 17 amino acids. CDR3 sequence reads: CASSQLSSSGRSDTQYF. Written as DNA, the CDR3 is TGTGCCAGCAGCCAACTATCCTCTAGCGGGAGGTCAGATACGCAGTATTTT.

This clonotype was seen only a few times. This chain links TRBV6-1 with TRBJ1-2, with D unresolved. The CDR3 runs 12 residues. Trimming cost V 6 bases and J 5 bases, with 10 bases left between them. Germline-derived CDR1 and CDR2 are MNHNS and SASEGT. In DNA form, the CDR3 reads TGTGCCAGCAGGGAGCAGTTATATGGCTACACCTTC. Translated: CASREQLYGYTF.

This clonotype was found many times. The CDR3 nucleotides are TGCAGTGCTAGAGACCCGGACGGGTACTACTATGGCTACACCTTC. Translation gives CSARDPDGYYYGYTF. The chain is built from TRBV20-1 and TRBJ1-2; D unclear. The CDR3 contains 15 residues. V dropped 0 bases and J dropped 3 bases, with 14 bases sitting between them. Germline CDR1 reads DFQATT; CDR2 reads SNEGSKA (reference sequence).